The 15 T cell receptor beta chains below all came from one sample that was sequenced in a study of blood T cell repertoires in COVID-19. The data were produced by immunoSEQ multiplex PCR, yet TCRdb's version contains in-frame clones alone and is incomplete. The sample has some 200,000 clones, around 80% seen once. Sequencing input: peripheral blood. These receptors came from a woman in her seventies with acute or convalescent COVID-19.

The J gene is TRBJ2-7, the V gene TRBV25-1; TRBD2 matches 7 bases. The germline gives CDR1 MGHDK, CDR2 SYGVNS. The trim removed 4 bases at V and 6 bases at J, leaving 3 bases unmatched. CDR3 length: 12 amino acids. The CDR3 is CASSVGEGEQYF. The CDR3 region has the DNA TGTGCCAGCAGTGTAGGGGAGGGCGAGCAGTACTTC.

The chain links TRBV5-1 to TRBJ2-7; unclear D gene. V lost 0 bases and J 4 bases, leaving 11 bases between the germline ends. Germline values: CDR1 SGHRS, CDR2 YFSETQ. The CDR3 loop spans 14 amino acids. The CDR3 spells CASSLEQTMYEQYF. CDR3 bases: TGCGCCAGCAGCTTGGAACAGACGATGTACGAGCAGTACTTC. The entire variable domain, with the rest obtained from reference TRBV5-1 and TRBJ2-7, is as follows: KAGVTQTPRYLIKTRGQQVTLSCSPISGHRSVSWYQQTPGQGLQFLFEYFSETQRNKGNFPGRFSGRQFSNSRSEMNVSTLELGDSALYLCASSLEQTMYEQYFGPGTRLTVT.

To note about this clone: One base away lies a much larger clone, so this may be a sequencing read error. The chain employs TRBV11-2 and TRBJ1-6; TRBD1 aligns across 9 bases. CDR3 length: 14 amino acids. The ends lost 5 bases at V and 9 bases at J; junction bases unmatched: 5. The germline V gene encodes CDR1 SGHAT and CDR2 FQNNGV. For the CDR3, the DNA is TGTGCCAGCAGCCAAGGGACAGGGAGTTCACCCCTCCACTTT. This sequence encodes CASSQGTGSSPLHF. Using reference TRBV11-2 and TRBJ1-6 for the parts outside the CDR3, the full variable domain is EAGVAQSPRYKIIEKRQSVAFWCNPISGHATLYWYQQILGQGPKLLIQFQNNGVVDDSQLPKDRFSAERLKGVDSTLKIQPAKLEDSAVYLCASSQGTGSSPLHFGNGTRLTVT.

The chain couples TRBV4-1 to TRBJ2-2, with TRBD2 identical over 9 bases. CDR1 is MGHRA and CDR2 is YSYEKL in the germline V gene. V shed 1 base and J 5 bases; nucleotides not matched to a gene: 5. The CDR3 totals 16 residues. The DNA of the CDR3 is TGCGCCAGCAGCCAAGTTTTGGCGGGAGGGACCGGGGAGCTGTTTTTT. Its protein product is CASSQVLAGGTGELFF.

This clone was observed at least ten times. The chain carries TRBV7-9 and TRBJ1-2, with unresolved D. V lost 3 bases and J lost 0, with 11 bases in between. Germline loops: CDR1 SEHNR, CDR2 FQNEAQ (reference sequence). CDR3 length: 15 amino acids. CDR3 amino acids: CASSFLAASNYGYTF. The CDR3 bases are TGTGCCAGCAGCTTTCTGGCAGCGTCTAACTATGGCTACACCTTC.

J is TRBJ2-5 and V is TRBV15, with a tentative D call TRBD2 (5 bases). The germline V gene has CDR1 LNHNV and CDR2 YYDKDF (reference sequence). The V end lost 2 bases, the J end lost 4 bases, and 11 bases lay between the germline ends. This CDR3 is built from 14 residues. The CDR3 reads CATSRSGVGETQYF. CDR3 bases: TGTGCCACCAGCAGATCCGGGGTGGGAGAGACCCAGTACTTC.

The chain joins TRBV19 to TRBJ2-3, with D possibly matching TRBD2 (6 bases). CDR1 LNHDA and CDR2 SQIVND come from the germline V gene (reference sequence). The CDR3 loop spans 15 amino acids. V lost 6 bases and J 0 bases, leaving 13 bases between the germline ends. The DNA for the CDR3 is TGTGCCAGTAGACCGGGGGATTCGAGCACAGATACGCAGTATTTT. Translation: CASRPGDSSTDTQYF. Full variable domain (remainder filled in from reference TRBV19 and TRBJ2-3): DGGITQSPKYLFRKEGQNVTLSCEQNLNHDAMYWYRQDPGQGLRLIYYSQIVNDFQKGDIAEGYSVSREKKESFPLTVTSAQKNPTAFYLCASRPGDSSTDTQYFGPGTRLTVL.

The V and J genes are TRBV5-1 and TRBJ1-6; 8 nucleotides align to TRBD1. Per germline, CDR1 SGHRS and CDR2 YFSETQ. CDR3 length: 16 residues. J was trimmed by 10 bases and V by 0 bases; bases with no gene match: 9. The CDR3 spells CASSLGQGSYRSPLHF. The CDR3 DNA reads TGCGCCAGCAGCTTGGGACAGGGGAGTTATAGATCACCCCTCCACTTT.

The chain links TRBV27 to TRBJ2-1, with D perhaps TRBD2 (6 bases). V shed 5 bases and J shed 8 bases, with 16 bases lying between them. Germline V gene data show CDR1 as MNHEY and CDR2 as SMNVEV (reference sequence). This CDR3 region has 14 residues. CDR3 in DNA: TGTGCCAGCAGTCTTAACCGGGACTCAGATGAGCAGTTCTTC. It translates to CASSLNRDSDEQFF.

This clone was seen repeatedly, ten times or more. This chain joins TRBV27 and TRBJ2-7, with 11 bases matching TRBD2. The CDR3 sequence is 17 residues long. Germline V gives CDR1 MNHEY, CDR2 SMNVEV (reference sequence). With 6 bases clipped from V and 4 bases from J, the junction kept 14 bases outside the gene matches. CDR3 sequence (DNA): TGTGCCAGCAGCCCCAGCGCGAGACTAGCGGGACGGTACGAGCAGTACTTC. Translation gives CASSPSARLAGRYEQYF.

The chain joins TRBV7-9 to TRBJ2-1, with 10 bases matching TRBD2. CDR1 SEHNR and CDR2 FQNEAQ come from the germline V gene (reference sequence). V trimming: 6 bases; J trimming: 4 bases; junction bases outside the gene matches: 6. The CDR3 spans 15 residues. For the CDR3, the DNA is TGTGCCAGCAGTGCTAGGACTAGCGGATACAATGAGCAGTTCTTC. Protein sequence: CASSARTSGYNEQFF.

V is TRBV19 and J is TRBJ1-2; possibly TRBD1 for D (5 bases). The CDR3 is 13 amino acids. In germline, CDR1 is LNHDA, CDR2 SQIVND (reference sequence). Trimming removed 5 bases from V and 4 bases from J, with 11 bases in between. Here the CDR3 reads CASSPPGIYGYTF. DNA of the CDR3: TGTGCCAGTAGTCCCCCAGGGATCTATGGCTACACCTTC.

The V call is TRBV7-9, the J call TRBJ2-7; D possibly corresponds to TRBD2 (5 bases). Germline assignment: CDR1 SEHNR and CDR2 FQNEAQ (reference sequence). Trimming cost V 2 bases and J 3 bases, with 14 bases left between them. The CDR3 is made up of 15 amino acids. CDR3 amino acids: CASSLSPLGGYEQYF. The CDR3 nucleotides are TGTGCCAGCAGCTTATCACCCCTAGGAGGCTACGAGCAGTACTTC.

This CDR3 reads CASSVTSAGPNEQFF. The CDR3 DNA reads as TGCGCCAGCAGTGTGACTAGCGCGGGGCCCAATGAGCAGTTCTTC. This rearrangement joins TRBV10-2 to TRBJ2-1, with TRBD2 matching over 8 bases. V lost 4 bases to trimming and J lost 6 bases; unmatched junction nucleotides: 8. Per germline, CDR1 WSHSY and CDR2 SAAADI. The CDR3 covers 15 residues.

The rearrangement links TRBV11-3 to TRBJ2-3, with 10 bases aligning to TRBD1. CDR3 size: 16 residues. V gave up 4 bases and J gave up 4 bases; unmatched junction bases: 8. The germline V gene encodes CDR1 SGHNT and CDR2 YENEEA. CDR3 nucleotide sequence: TGTGCCAGCAGCTCCACCGGGACAGGGGTCCCAGATACGCAGTATTTT. Its translation: CASSSTGTGVPDTQYF. Supplemented by reference TRBV11-3 and TRBJ2-3, the full variable domain reads EAGVVQSPRYKIIEKKQPVAFWCNPISGHNTLYWYLQNLGQGPELLIRYENEEAVDDSQLPKDRFSAERLKGVDSTLKIQPAELGDSAVYLCASSSTGTGVPDTQYFGPGTRLTVL.